This T cell receptor beta chain was recovered during a study of CD8 T cells in ankylosing spondylitis. The J segment lost 10 bases and the V segment lost 3 bases, leaving 13 bases of the junction unmatched. CDR3 size: 16 residues. In germline, CDR1 is LNHNV, CDR2 YYDKDF (reference sequence). TCRdb processed the 5' RACE reads anew with MiXCR; each CDR3 protein has one entry. The sample has about 360,000 distinct CDR3 sequences, 20% to 25% seen once. V is TRBV15 and J is TRBJ2-1; 9 nucleotides agree with TRBD1. The source is a male donor with ankylosing spondylitis or in good health (not recorded which). Sequencing was performed on blood, either unsorted or a sorted T cell fraction (not recorded which). CDR3 bases: TGTGCCACCAGCAGGGGTGGGACAGGGCTACTTGGGGAGCAGTTCTTC. It codes for CATSRGGTGLLGEQFF.